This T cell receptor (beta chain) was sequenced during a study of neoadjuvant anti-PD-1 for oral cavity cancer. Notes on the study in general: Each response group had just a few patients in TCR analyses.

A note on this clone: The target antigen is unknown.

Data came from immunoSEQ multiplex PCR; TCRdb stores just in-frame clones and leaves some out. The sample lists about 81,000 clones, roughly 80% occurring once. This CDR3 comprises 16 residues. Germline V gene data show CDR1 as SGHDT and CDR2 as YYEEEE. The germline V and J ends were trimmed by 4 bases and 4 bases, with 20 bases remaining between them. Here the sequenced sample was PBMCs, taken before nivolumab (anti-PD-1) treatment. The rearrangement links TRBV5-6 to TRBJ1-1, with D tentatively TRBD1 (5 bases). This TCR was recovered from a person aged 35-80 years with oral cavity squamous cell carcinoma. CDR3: CASSGLGGVKGTEAFF. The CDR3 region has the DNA TGTGCCAGCAGCGGACTCGGGGGGGTGAAAGGCACTGAAGCTTTCTTT.